This T cell receptor (beta chain) originates from a study of OX40 agonist ivuxolimab in advanced cancers. In the study overall: Participants, roughly 80% male, averaged approximately 65 years of age, ranging from about 23 to 79. One hepatocellular carcinoma and a couple of cutaneous melanoma patients partially responded.

The assay was immunoSEQ multiplex PCR, and TCRdb's table has in-frame clones only and misses some. The table shows some 140,000 clones, with 85% to 95% occurring only once. The study's findings and limits: On average, a greater number of expanded clones characterised CD8+ T cells relative to CD4+. Normalized T-cell clonal expansion was also low in a subset of nonresponders.

For this clone: Its cognate antigen is unknown.

Germline assignment: CDR1 MNHEY and CDR2 SVGAGI. The CDR3 loop spans 15 amino acids. V lost 7 bases to trimming and J lost 3 bases, with 18 bases between them. This chain uses TRBV6-5 with TRBJ1-1; tentative D call: TRBD1 (5 bases). This TCR was sampled from an adult with an advanced solid tumor such as melanoma, head and neck, liver or kidney cancer. The sample consisted of CD4+ or CD8+ T cells sorted from blood, taken in a trial of the OX40 agonist ivuxolimab. DNA for the CDR3: TGTGCCAGCAATAAACTCGGGTTGGGGGACACTGAAGCTTTCTTT. Translating gives CASNKLGLGDTEAFF.